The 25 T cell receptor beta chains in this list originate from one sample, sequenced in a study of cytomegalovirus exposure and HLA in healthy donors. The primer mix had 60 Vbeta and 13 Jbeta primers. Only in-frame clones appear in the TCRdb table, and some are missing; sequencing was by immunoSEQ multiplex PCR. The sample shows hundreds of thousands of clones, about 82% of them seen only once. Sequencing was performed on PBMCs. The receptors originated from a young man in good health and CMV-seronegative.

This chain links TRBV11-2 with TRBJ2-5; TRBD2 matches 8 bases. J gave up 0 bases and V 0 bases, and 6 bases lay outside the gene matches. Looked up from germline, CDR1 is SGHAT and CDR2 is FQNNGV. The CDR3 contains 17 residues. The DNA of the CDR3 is TGTGCCAGCAGCTTAGATGCCGGGGGGGCGTACCAAGAGACCCAGTACTTC. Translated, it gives CASSLDAGGAYQETQYF.

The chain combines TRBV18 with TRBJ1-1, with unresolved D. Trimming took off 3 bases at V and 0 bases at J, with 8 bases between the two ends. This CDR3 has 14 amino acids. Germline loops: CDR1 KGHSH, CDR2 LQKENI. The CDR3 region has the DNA TGTGCCAGCTCACCTTCCTACTTGAACACTGAAGCTTTCTTT. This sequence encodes CASSPSYLNTEAFF.

The CDR3 loop reads CASSFVVQTGTYEAFF. Written as DNA, the CDR3 is TGTGCCAGCAGCTTTGTGGTCCAAACAGGGACATATGAAGCTTTCTTT. The chain joins TRBV5-4 to TRBJ1-1; perhaps TRBD1 as D (6 bases). The CDR3 length is 16 residues. V shed 2 bases and J shed 7 bases, with 21 bases lying between them. The germline gives CDR1 SGHNT, CDR2 YYREEE (reference sequence). The whole variable domain, filled in from reference TRBV5-4 and TRBJ1-1, reads ETGVTQSPTHLIKTRGQQVTLRCSSQSGHNTVSWYQQALGQGPQFIFQYYREEENGRGNFPPRFSGLQFPNYSSELNVNALELDDSALYLCASSFVVQTGTYEAFFGQGTRLTVV.

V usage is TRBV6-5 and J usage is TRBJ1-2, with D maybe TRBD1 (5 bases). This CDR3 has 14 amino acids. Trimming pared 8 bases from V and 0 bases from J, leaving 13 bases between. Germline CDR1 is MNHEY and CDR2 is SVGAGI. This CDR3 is CASATGRANYGYTF. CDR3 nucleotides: TGTGCCAGCGCTACAGGAAGAGCTAACTATGGCTACACCTTC.

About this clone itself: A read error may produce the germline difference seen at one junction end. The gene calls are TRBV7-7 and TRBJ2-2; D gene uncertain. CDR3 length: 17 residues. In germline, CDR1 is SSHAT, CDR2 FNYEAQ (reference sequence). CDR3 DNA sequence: TGTGCTAGCAGCTCCTCGGGTGTTCCGCTTAACACCGGGGAGCTGTTTTTT. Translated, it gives CASSSSGVPLNTGELFF.

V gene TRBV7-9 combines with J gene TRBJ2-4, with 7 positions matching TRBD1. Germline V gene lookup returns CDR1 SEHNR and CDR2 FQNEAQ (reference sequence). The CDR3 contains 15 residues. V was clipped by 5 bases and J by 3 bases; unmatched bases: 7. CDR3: CASSPWAGGKNIQYF. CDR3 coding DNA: TGTGCCAGCAGCCCGTGGGCAGGGGGCAAAAACATTCAGTACTTC. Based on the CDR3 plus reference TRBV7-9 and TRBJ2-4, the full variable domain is DTGVSQNPRHKITKRGQNVTFRCDPISEHNRLYWYRQTLGQGPEFLTYFQNEAQLEKSRLLSDRFSAERPKGSFSTLEIQRTEQGDSAMYLCASSPWAGGKNIQYFGAGTRLSVL.

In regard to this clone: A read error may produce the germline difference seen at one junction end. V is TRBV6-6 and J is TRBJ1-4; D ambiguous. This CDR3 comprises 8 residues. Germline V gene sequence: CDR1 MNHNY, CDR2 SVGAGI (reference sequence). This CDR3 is CASSYLYF. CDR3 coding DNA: TGTGCCAGCAGTTACTTGTATTTT.

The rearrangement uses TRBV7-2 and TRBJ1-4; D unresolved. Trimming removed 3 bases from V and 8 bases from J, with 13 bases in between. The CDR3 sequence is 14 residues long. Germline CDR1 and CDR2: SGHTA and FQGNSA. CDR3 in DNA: TGTGCCAGCAGCTTCGGGGTCGTGGGCGAAAAACTGTTTTTT. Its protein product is CASSFGVVGEKLFF.

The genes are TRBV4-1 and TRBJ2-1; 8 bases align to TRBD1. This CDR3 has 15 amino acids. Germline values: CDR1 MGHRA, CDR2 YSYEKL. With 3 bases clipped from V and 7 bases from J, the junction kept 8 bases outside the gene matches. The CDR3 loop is CASSQLGQGVNEQFF. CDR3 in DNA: TGCGCCAGCAGCCAGCTCGGACAGGGTGTAAATGAGCAGTTCTTC.

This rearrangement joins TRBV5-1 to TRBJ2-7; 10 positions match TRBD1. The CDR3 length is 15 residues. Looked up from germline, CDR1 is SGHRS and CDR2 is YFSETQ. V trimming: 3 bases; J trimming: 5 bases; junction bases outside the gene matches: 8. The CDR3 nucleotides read TGCGCCAGCAGCTCCTCCGGGACAGGGGCCAACGAGCAGTACTTC. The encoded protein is CASSSSGTGANEQYF.

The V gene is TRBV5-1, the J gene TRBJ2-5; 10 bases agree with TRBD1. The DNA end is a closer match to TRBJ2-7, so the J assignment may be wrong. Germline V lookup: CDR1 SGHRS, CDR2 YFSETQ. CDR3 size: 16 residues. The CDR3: CASSPKVRQGAVEQYF. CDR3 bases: TGCGCCAGCAGCCCAAAGGTACGACAGGGGGCCGTCGAGCAGTACTTC.

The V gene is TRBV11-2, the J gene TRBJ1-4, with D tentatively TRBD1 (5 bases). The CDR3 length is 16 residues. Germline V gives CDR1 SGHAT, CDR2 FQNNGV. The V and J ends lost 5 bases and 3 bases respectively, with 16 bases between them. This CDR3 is CASSPYWAGPNEKLFF. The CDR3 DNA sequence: TGTGCCAGCAGCCCCTACTGGGCAGGGCCTAATGAAAAACTGTTTTTT.

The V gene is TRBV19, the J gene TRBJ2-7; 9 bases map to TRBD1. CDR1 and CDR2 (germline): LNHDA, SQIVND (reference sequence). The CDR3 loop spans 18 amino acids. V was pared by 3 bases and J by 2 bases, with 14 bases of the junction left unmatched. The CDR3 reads CASSIVRGQGFQTYEQYF. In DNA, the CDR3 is TGTGCCAGTAGTATTGTAAGGGGACAGGGCTTCCAGACCTACGAGCAGTACTTC.

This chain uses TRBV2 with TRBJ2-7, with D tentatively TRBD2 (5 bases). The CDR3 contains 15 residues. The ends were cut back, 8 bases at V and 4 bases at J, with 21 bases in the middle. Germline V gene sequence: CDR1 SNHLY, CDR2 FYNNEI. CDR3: CASHWTRRNLYEQYF. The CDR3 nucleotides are TGTGCCAGCCACTGGACTCGTCGGAATTTGTACGAGCAGTACTTC.

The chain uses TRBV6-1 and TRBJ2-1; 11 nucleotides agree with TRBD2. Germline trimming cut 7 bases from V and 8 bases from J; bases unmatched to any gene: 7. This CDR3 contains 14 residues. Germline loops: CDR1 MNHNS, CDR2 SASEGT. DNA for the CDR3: TGTGCCAGCACCCTTAGCGGGGGGGCCTATGAGCAGTTCTTC. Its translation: CASTLSGGAYEQFF.

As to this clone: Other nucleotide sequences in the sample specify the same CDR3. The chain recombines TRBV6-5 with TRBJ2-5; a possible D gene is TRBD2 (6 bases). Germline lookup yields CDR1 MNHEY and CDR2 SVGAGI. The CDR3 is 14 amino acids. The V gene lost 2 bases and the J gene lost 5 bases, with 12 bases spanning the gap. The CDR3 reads CASSYRSGRETQYF. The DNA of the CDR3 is TGTGCCAGCAGTTACCGCAGCGGGCGGGAGACCCAGTACTTC.

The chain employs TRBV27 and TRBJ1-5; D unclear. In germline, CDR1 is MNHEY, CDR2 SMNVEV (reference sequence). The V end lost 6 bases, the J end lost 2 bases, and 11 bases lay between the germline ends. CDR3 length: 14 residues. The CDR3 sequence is CASREVYGNQPQHF. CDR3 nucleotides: TGTGCCAGCAGAGAGGTGTATGGCAATCAGCCCCAGCATTTT.

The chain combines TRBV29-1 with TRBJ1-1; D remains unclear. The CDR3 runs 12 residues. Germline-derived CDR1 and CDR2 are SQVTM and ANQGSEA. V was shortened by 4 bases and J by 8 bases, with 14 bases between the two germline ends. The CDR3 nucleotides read TGCAGCGTTGCGGCGAGACTGAACGAAGCTTTCTTT. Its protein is CSVAARLNEAFF. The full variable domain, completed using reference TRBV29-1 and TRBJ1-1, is SAVISQKPSRDICQRGTSLTIQCQVDSQVTMMFWYRQQPGQSLTLIATANQGSEATYESGFVIDKFPISRPNLTFSTLTVSNMSPEDSSIYLCSVAARLNEAFFGQGTRLTVV.

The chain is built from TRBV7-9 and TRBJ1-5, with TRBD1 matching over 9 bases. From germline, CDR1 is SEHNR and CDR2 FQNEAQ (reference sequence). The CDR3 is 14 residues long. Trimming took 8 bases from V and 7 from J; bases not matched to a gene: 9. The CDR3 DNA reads TGTGCCAGCGGAACAGGGGGCGCGAGCCAGCCCCAGCATTTT. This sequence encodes CASGTGGASQPQHF.

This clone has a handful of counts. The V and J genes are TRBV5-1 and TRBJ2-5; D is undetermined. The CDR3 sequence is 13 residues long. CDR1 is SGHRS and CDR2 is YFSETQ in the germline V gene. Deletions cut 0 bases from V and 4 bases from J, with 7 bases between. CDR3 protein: CASSLVPGETQYF. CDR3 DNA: TGCGCCAGCAGCTTGGTTCCCGGAGAGACCCAGTACTTC.

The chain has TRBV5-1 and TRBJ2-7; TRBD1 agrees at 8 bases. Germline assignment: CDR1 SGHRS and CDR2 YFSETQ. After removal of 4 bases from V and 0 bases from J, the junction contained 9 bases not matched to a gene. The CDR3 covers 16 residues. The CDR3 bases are TGCGCCAGCAGCCAATCCAGCAGGGGGCCCTCCTACGAGCAGTACTTC. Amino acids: CASSQSSRGPSYEQYF.

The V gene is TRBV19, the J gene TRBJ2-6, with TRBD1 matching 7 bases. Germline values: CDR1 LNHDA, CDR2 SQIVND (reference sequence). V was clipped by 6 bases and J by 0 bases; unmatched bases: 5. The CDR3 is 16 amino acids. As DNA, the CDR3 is TGTGCCAGTAGACAGGGGCAGATCTCTGGGGCCAACGTCCTGACTTTC. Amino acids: CASRQGQISGANVLTF.

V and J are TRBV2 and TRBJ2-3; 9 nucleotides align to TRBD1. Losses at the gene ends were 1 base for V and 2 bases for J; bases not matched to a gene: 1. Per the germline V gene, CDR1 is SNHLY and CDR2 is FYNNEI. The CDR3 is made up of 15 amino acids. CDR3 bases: TGTGCCAGCAGTGAAGACAGGGGGCTCACAGATACGCAGTATTTT. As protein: CASSEDRGLTDTQYF. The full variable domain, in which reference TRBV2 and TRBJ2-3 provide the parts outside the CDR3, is EPEVTQTPSHQVTQMGQEVILRCVPISNHLYFYWYRQILGQKVEFLVSFYNNEISEKSEIFDDQFSVERPDGSNFTLKIRSTKLEDSAMYFCASSEDRGLTDTQYFGPGTRLTVL.

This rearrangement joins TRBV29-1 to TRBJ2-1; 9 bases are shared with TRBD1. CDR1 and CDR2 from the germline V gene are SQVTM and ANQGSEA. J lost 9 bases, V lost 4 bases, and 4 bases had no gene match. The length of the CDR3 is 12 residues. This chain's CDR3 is CSVARDRAEQFF. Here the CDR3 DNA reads TGCAGCGTTGCCCGGGACAGGGCTGAGCAGTTCTTC.

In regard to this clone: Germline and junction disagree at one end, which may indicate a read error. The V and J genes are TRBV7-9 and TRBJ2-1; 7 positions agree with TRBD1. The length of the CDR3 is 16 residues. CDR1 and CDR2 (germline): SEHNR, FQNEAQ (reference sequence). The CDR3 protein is CSSSPPTGLGYNEQFF. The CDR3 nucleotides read TGTTCCAGCAGCCCCCCGACAGGGCTCGGGTACAATGAGCAGTTCTTC.